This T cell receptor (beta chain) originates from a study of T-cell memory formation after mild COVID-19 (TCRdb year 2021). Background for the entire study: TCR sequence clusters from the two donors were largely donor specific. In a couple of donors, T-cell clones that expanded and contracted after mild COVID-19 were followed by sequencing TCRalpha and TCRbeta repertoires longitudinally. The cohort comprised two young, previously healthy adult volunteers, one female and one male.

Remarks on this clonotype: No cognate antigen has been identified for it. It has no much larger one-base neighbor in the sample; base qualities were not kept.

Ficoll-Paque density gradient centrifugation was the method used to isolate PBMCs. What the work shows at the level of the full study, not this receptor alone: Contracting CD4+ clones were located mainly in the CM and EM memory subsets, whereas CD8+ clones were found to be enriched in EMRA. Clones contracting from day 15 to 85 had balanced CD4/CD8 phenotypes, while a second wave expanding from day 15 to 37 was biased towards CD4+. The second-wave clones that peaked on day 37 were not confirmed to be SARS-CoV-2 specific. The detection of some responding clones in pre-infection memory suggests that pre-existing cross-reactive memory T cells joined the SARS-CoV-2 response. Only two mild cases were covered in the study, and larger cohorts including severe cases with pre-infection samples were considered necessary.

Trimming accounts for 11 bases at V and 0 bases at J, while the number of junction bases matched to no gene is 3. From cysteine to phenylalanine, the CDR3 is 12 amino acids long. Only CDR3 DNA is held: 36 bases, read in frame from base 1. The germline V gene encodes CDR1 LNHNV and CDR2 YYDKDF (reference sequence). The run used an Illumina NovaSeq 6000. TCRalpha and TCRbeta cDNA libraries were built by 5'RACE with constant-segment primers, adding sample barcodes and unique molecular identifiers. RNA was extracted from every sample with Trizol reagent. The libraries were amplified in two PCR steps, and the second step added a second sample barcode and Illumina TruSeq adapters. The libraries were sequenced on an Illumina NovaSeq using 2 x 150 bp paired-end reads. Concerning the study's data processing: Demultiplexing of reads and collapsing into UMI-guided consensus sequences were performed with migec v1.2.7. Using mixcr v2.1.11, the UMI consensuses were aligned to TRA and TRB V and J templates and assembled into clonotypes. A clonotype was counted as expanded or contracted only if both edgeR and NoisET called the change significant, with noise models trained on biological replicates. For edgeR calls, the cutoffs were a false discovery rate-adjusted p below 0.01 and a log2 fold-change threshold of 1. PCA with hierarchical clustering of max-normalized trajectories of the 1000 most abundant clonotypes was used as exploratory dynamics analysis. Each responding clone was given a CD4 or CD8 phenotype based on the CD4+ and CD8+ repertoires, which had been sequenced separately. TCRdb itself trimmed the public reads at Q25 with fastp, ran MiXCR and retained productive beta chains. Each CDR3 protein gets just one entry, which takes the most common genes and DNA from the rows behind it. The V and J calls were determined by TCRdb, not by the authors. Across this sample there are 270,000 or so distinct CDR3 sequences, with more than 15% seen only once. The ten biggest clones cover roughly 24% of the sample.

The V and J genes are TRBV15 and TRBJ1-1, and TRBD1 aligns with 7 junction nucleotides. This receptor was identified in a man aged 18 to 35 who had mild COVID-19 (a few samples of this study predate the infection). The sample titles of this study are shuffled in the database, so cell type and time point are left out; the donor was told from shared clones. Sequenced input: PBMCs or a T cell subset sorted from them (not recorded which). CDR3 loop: CAAGGMNTEAFF. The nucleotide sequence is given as TGTGCCGCAGGGGGTATGAACACTGAAGCTTTCTTT. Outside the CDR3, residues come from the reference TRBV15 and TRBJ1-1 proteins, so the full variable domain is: DAMVIQNPRYQVTQFGKPVTLSCSQTLNHNVMYWYQQKSSQAPKLLFHYYDKDFNNEADTPDNFQSRRPNTSFCFLDIRSPGLGDTAMYLCAAGGMNTEAFFGQGTRLTVV.